The entry below describes one T cell receptor (beta chain). There is no known antigen for this receptor. It has no much larger one-base neighbor in the sample; base qualities were not kept. The record originates from a study of T cell responses to AZD1222 COVID-19 vaccine (dated by TCRdb to about 2021). Regarding the complete study: TCR sequencing covered fewer than 250 trial participants: nearly 210 given two doses of AZD1222 and 26 given two doses of MenACWY control vaccine. Trial participants were enrolled into age subgroups of 18-55, 56-69 and 70-plus years, which contained around 140, 26 and 57 TCR-sequenced participants, respectively.

The CDR3 contains 13 residues, cysteine and phenylalanine counted. Kept here is only the CDR3 DNA, which spans 39 bases and is read in frame from base 1. V gives up 6 bases and J gives up 1 base, and the segment between their germline ends measures 11 bases. Sequences GTSNPN (CDR1) and SVGIG (CDR2) are obtained from the germline V gene (reference sequence). The investigation overall reported the following: Because no day 14 peak-response samples were available, the repertoires could be characterized only after the peak T cell response. Participants were mostly white British, with more females than males. The authors suggested clonal diversity may have been underestimated. In the small 56-69-year group, the increase in depth fell short of significance, most likely because of low power. Epitopes outside the regions mutated in the B.1.351 and B.1.1.7 variants were reportedly recognized by nearly half of the unique spike-specific TCRs. A significant rise in spike-specific TCR breadth and depth was observed after two AZD1222 doses relative to day 0 and relative to MenACWY recipients. The vaccine-associated CD4 TCRs covered the entire spike protein, and the dominant responses fell in regions 160-218 and 743-854. Conclusions about previously exposed vaccinees are limited because only a handful of AZD1222 recipients were SARS-CoV-2 seropositive at baseline.

Taken with the paper, the label for time point translates to: about 28 days (+/-7) after the second vaccine dose. AZD1222 recipients given second doses at about 4 weeks or at about 12 weeks were pooled, since spike-specific TCR depth and breadth were not found to differ between the two schedules. Samples from vaccinated people were obtained from the UK trials COV001 and COV002, which included a single-blind randomized controlled phase 2/3 trial of AZD1222 (ChAdOx1 nCoV-19) in healthy adults. For TCRbeta chain sequencing, PBMC samples from trial participants were taken at day 0 and at day 28 after the second dose. The CDR3 regions of human TCRbeta chains were analyzed by immunosequencing. In the source study's methods: TCRs in the repertoires were compared against a reference library of SARS-CoV-2-specific TCRs that had been generated with the MIRA antigen-specificity platform. Breadth was defined as the fraction of unique TCRs that were SARS-CoV-2-associated. Depth was defined as the fraction of total T cells that were SARS-CoV-2-associated. Each spike-specific TCR was assigned to its reactive spike region and to a CD4 or CD8 class using the MIRA data. Log10-transformed breadth and depth values were compared by one-way ANOVA with Sidak's multiple comparisons tests. As stored in TCRdb, this immuneACCESS dataset retains in-frame rearrangements with V and J assigned. A fraction of the clones does not appear; measured against another copy, unresolved V genes explain less than half of the discrepancy, and the remainder lacks a known reason. V and J calls and clone size are as listed in that table; D and trimming were resolved from the DNA. This sample has about 200,000 clones in its table, and around 93% of those were observed once. In total, the top ten clones hold 0.9% to 1.1% of the sample.

The receptor's source is an adult who received the AZD1222 COVID-19 vaccine. The rearrangement joined TRBV30 to TRBJ2-3, and possibly TRBD2, on 5 matching bases. This sample comprised peripheral blood, obtained 28 days after the second AZD1222 dose. The CDR3 region reads CACSVRGTDTQYF. Here is the DNA: TGTGCCTGCTCTGTGCGGGGCACAGATACGCAGTATTTT.